The present entry profiles one TCR beta chain with its context. Its antigen remains unidentified. Clones were sequenced by immunoSEQ multiplex PCR, and TCRdb holds only the in-frame ones, with some missing. The sample carries 30,000 to 40,000 clones, 90% to 95% recorded once. The germline V gene encodes CDR1 KGHSH and CDR2 LQKENI. This CDR3 is built from 16 residues. Trimming at V came to 1 base and at J to 0 bases, leaving 4 bases not matched to a gene. These data are taken from a study of lymphopenia after photon versus proton radiotherapy. General study findings and limits: Better survival with proton therapy was suggested as possible, not demonstrated. In patients who died, overall survival fell as post-nadir TCR diversity dropped more.

J is TRBJ1-1 and V is TRBV18, with TRBD1 matching 8 bases. The sequence was obtained from a man between 60 and 75 years old with cholangiocarcinoma. The source material was peripheral blood, sampled from a patient treated with photon-based radiotherapy. In DNA form, the CDR3 reads TGTGCCAGCTCACCACTGACAGGGGACCTGAACACTGAAGCTTTCTTT. Amino acids: CASSPLTGDLNTEAFF.